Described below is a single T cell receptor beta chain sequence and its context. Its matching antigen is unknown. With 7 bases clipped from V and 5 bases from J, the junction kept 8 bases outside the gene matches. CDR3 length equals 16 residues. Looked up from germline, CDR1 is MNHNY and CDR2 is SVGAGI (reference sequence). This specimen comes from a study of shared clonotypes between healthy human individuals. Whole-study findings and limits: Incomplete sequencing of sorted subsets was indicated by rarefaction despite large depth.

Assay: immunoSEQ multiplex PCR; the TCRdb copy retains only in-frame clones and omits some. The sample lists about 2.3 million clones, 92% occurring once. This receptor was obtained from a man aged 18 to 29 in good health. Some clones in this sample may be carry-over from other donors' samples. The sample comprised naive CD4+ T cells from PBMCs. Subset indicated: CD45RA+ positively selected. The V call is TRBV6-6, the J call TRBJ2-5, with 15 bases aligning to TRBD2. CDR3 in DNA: TGTGCCAGCACCCTCAGGGGACTAGCGGGAGGCGAGACCCAGTACTTC. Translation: CASTLRGLAGGETQYF.